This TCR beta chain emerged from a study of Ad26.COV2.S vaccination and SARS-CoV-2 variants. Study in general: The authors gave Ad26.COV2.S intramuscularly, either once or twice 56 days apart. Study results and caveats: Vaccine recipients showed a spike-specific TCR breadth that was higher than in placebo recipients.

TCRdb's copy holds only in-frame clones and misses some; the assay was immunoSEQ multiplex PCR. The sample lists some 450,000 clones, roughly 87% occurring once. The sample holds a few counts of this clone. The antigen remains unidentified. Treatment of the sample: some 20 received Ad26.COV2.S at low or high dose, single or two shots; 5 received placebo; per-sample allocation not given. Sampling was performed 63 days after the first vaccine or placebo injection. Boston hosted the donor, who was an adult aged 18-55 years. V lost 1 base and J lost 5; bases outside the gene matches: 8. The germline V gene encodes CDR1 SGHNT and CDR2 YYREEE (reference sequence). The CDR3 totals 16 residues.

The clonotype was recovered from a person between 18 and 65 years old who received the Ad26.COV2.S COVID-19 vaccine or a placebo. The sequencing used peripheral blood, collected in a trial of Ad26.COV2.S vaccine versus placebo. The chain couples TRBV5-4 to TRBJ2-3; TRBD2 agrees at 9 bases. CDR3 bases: TGTGCCAGCAGCTTGAAGGCGGGAGGGCCGGGAGATACGCAGTATTTT. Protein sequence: CASSLKAGGPGDTQYF.